This TCR beta chain originates from a study of blood T cells in healthy people across ages. Whole-study results and caveats: Researchers judged that diversity estimates from one million T cells fell short of true values. More naive CD4+ cells and higher diversity were found in long-lived than in aged donors.

Per the germline V gene, CDR1 is MGHDK and CDR2 is SYGVNS. The CDR3 sequence is 14 residues long. Trimming shortened V by 0 bases and J by 7 bases, and 12 bases separated the two germline ends. Next came a second PCR, run for about 6 to 12 cycles, which used a sample-barcoded 5' primer along with a J-beta primer mix. TCRdb re-derived calls from the 5' RACE reads in MiXCR, one entry per CDR3 protein. The table includes about 1.1 million distinct CDR3 sequences, less than 45% detected once. On this clonotype itself: Its matching antigen is unknown.

Sequenced material: blood. This sequence joins TRBV25-1 and TRBJ1-1; a weak D match, TRBD1 (5 bases). This sequence was found in a man between 18 and 35 years old in good health. The CDR3 bases are TGTGCCAGCAGTGAATACGGGGCGTCGGGTGAAGCTTTCTTT. As protein: CASSEYGASGEAFF.